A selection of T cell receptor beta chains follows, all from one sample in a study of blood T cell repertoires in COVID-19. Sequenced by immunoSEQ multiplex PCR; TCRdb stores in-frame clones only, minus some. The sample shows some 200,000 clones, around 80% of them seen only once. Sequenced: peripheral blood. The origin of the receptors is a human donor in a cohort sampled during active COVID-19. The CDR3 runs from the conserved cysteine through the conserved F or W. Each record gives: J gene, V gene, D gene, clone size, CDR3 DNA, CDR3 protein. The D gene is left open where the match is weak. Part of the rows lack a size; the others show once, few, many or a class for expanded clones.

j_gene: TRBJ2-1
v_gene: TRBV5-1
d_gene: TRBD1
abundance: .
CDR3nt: TGCGCCAGCAGCTCTGGGGTGGGGACAGGGCCCAATGAGCAGTTCTTC
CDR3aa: CASSSGVGTGPNEQFF

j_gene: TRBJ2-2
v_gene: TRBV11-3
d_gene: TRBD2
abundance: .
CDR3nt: TGTGCCAGCAGCCCTAGAACGGGGGGAATGAACACCGGGGAGCTGTTTTTT
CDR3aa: CASSPRTGGMNTGELFF

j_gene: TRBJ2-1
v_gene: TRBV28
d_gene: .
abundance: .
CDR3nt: TGTGCCAGCAGTTTCATAACAGGGAGGGAGCATGAGCAGTTCTTC
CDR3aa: CASSFITGREHEQFF

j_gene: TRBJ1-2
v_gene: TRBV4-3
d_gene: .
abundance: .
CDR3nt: TGCGCCAGCAGCCAAGATTGGGGCAGGGGTACCTATGGCTACACCTTC
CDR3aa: CASSQDWGRGTYGYTF

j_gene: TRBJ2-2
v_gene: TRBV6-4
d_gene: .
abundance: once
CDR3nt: TGTGCCAGCAGTGACTCCCAGGGAAACACCGGGGAGCTGTTTTTT
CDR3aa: CASSDSQGNTGELFF

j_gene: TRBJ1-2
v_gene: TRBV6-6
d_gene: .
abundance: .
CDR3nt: TGTGCCAGCAGTTACTCGAGTACGGCAGGGGACGATGGCTACACCTTC
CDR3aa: CASSYSSTAGDDGYTF

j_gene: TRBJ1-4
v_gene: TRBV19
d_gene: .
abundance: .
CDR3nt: TGTGCCAGTAGTACCATTTCTAGGATGAAACTGTTTTTT
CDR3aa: CASSTISRMKLFF

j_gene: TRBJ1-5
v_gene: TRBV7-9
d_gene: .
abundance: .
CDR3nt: TGTGCCAGCAGCCCACAGGGCTCGCAGCCCCAGCATTTT
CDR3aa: CASSPQGSQPQHF

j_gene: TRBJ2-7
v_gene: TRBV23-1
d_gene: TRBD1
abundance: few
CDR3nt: TGCGCCAGCAACCGCGGCCCATCCGGGACAGGGAGCCTCGAGCAGTACTTC
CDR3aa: CASNRGPSGTGSLEQYF

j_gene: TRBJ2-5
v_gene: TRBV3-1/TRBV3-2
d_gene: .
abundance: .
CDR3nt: TGTGCCAGCAGCCAGGACACCCAAGAGACCCAGTACTTC
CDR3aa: CASSQDTQETQYF

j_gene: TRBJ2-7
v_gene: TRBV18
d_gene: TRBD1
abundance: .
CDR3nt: TGTGCCAGCTCACCAGACTTGGGACAGAACTACGAGCAGTACTTC
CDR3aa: CASSPDLGQNYEQYF

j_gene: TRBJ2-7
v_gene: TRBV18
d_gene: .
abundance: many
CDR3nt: TGTGCCAGCTCACCCCCGGGAACTTCAACTCTTTACGAGCAGTACTTC
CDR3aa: CASSPPGTSTLYEQYF

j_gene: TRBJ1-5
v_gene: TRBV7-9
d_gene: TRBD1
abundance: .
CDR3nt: TGTGCCAGCAGCTTAGTGGGACAGGGGGATCAGCCCCAGCATTTT
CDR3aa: CASSLVGQGDQPQHF

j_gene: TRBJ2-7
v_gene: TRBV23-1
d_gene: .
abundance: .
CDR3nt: TGCGCCACCCGTGAGACAGTCGGGAGCTCCTACGAGCAGTACTTC
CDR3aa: CATRETVGSSYEQYF

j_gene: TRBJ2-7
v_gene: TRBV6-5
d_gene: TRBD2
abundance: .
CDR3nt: TGTGCCAGCAGACTGACTAGCGGGAGCTACGAGCAGTACTTC
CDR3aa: CASRLTSGSYEQYF

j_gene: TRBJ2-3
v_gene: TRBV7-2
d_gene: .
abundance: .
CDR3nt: TGTGCCAGCAGCTTAAACTGGAGAGATACGCAGTATTTT
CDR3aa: CASSLNWRDTQYF

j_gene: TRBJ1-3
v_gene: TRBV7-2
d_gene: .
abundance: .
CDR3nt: TGTGCCAGCAGCTATACTTCCGGGGTCTCTGGAAACACCATATATTTT
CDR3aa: CASSYTSGVSGNTIYF

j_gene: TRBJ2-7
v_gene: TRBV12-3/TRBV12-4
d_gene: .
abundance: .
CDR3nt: TGTGCCAGCTCTCGACTCTTACCCTACGAGCAGTACTTC
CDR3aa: CASSRLLPYEQYF

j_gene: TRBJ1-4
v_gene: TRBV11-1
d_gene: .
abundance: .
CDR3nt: TGTGCCAGCAGTGTGGGAGATGAAAAACTGTTTTTT
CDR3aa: CASSVGDEKLFF

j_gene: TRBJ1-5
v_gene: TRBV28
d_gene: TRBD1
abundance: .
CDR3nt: TGTGCCAGCGGACAATTGACAGGGGTTAATCAGCCCCAGCATTTT
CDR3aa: CASGQLTGVNQPQHF

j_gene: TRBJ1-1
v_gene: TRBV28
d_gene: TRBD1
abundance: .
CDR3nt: TGTGCCAGCAGCCAACCCCAGGAGGGGGCGACTGAAGCTTTCTTT
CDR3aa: CASSQPQEGATEAFF

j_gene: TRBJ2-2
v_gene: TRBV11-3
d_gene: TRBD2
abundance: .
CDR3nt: TGTGCCAGCAGCTTGGGCGGGGGGAACACCGGGGAGCTGTTTTTT
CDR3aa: CASSLGGGNTGELFF

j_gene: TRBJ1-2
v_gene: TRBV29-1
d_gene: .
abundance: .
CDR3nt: TGCAGCGTTGTGATAGATGGCTACACCTTC
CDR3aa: CSVVIDGYTF

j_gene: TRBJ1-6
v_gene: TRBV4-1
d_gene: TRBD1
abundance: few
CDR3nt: TGCGCCAGCAGCAAAGGCCCCCCCGGGACAGGGAATTCACCCCTCCACTTT
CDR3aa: CASSKGPPGTGNSPLHF

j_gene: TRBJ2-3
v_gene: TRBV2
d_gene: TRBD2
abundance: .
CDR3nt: TGTGCCACCTCACTCAGCGGGAGGAAAGATACGCAGTATTTT
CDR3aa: CATSLSGRKDTQYF

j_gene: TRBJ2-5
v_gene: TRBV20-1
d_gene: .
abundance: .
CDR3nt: TGCAGTGCCCGTCAAGAGACCCAGTACTTC
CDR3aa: CSARQETQYF

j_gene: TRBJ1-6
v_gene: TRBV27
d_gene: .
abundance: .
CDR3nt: TGTGCCAGCAGTCCCGGGGACATAGAAGTTGAGGCCCTCCACTTT
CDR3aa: CASSPGDIEVEALHF

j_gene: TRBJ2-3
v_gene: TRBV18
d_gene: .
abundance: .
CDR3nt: TGTGCCAGCTCTCAGGACTACACAGATACGCAGTATTTT
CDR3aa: CASSQDYTDTQYF

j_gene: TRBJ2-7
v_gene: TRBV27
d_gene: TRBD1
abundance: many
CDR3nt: TGTGCCAGCAGTTACAGGGGGCCCTACGAGCAGTACTTC
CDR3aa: CASSYRGPYEQYF

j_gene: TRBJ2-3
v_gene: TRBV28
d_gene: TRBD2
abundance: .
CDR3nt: TGTGCCAGCAGACCTAGCGGGCCAGATACGCAGTATTTT
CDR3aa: CASRPSGPDTQYF

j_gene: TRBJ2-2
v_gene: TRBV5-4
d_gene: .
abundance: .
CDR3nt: TGTGCCAGCAGCTTGGACAGTGGCGGGGAGCTGTTTTTT
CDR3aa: CASSLDSGGELFF

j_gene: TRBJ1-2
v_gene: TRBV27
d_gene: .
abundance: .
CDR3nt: TGTGCCAGCAACCCTATCCCGGAGGGGAGTAACTATGGCTACACCTTC
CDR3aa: CASNPIPEGSNYGYTF

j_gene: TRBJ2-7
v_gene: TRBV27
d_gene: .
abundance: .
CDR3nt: TGTGCCAGCAGCGGGAGGGGGCGGGAAGCAGATGAGCAGTACTTC
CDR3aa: CASSGRGREADEQYF

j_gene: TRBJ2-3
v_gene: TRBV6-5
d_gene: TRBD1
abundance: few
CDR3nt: TGTGCCAGCAGTCTCGACAGGGGGGTAGATACGCAGTATTTT
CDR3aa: CASSLDRGVDTQYF

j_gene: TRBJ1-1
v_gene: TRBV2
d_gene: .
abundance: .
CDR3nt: TGTGCCAGCAGTGCGCGTGGAACGGGAGCTTTCTTT
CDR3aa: CASSARGTGAFF

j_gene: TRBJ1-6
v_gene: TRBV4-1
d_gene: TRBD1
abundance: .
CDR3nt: TGCGCCAGCAGCCAAGCGGACAGGGGAGGATCACCCCTCCACTTT
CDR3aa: CASSQADRGGSPLHF

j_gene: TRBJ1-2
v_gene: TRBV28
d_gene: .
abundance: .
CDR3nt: TGTGCCAGCAGTGCCGGGACAATGAGCTATGGCTACGCCTTC
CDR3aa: CASSAGTMSYGYAF

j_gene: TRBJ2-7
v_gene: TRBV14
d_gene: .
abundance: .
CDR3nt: TGTGCCAGCAGCCAACAGGGAGGTCCCTACGAGCAGTACTTC
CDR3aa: CASSQQGGPYEQYF

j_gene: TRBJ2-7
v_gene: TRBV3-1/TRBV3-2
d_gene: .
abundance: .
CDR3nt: TGTGCCAGCAGCGACAGCGCGGGATCCGACGAGCAGTACTTC
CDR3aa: CASSDSAGSDEQYF

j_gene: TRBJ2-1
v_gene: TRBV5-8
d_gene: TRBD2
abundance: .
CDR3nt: TGTGCCAGCAGCTTGGCAACTAGCGGGACCCACAATGAGCAGTTCTTC
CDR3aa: CASSLATSGTHNEQFF

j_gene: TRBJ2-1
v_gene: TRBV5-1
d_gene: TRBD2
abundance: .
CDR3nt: TGCGCCAGCGGGTCCCTAGTTGCGGGAGGGCGGAATGAGCAGTTCTTC
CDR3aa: CASGSLVAGGRNEQFF

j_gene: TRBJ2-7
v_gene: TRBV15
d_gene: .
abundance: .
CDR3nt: TGTGCCACCAGCAGAGATCGATCAGTTTCCTACGAGCAGTACTTC
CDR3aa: CATSRDRSVSYEQYF

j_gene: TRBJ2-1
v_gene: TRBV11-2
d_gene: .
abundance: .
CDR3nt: TGTGCCAGCAGCTTAGCCGGGGGAACCTACAATGAGCAGTTCTTC
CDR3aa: CASSLAGGTYNEQFF

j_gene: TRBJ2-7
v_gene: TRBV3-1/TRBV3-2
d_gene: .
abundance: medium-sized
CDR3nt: TGTGCCAGCAGCCAAGCCAACTACGAGCAGTACTTC
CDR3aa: CASSQANYEQYF

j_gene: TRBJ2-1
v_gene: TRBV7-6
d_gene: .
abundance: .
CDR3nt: TGTGCCAGCAGCTTAGTATTAGACAATGAGCAGTTCTTC
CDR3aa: CASSLVLDNEQFF